The T cell receptor beta chain described here comes from a study of blood T cell repertoires in COVID-19. Study-wide background: Samples came from the United States, Italy and Spain, spanning acute and convalescent COVID-19. PBMCs, B-cell-depleted T cells, or T cells provided the cDNA or gDNA that made up the material.

This clone is a singleton in its sample. Original handling: How many nucleated cells were present was estimated from reference gene primer amplification. The protocol was immunoSEQ multiplex PCR, while the TCRdb copy is restricted to in-frame clones and leaves out a portion. D and trimming were read from the DNA, whereas the V and J calls and clone size are those reported in that table. The table has under 300,000 clones, under 85% seen once. V dropped 2 bases and J dropped 1; count of bases not matched to a gene: 9. The germline CDR1 and CDR2 sequences are SQVTM and ANQGSEA. The CDR3 length is 16 residues.

Specimen: peripheral blood. J is TRBJ2-7 and V is TRBV29-1; 9 bases agree with TRBD2. This receptor was identified in a woman aged 35 to 49 with active or convalescent COVID-19. For the CDR3, the DNA is TGCAGCGTTGAAAGCCCGGCTAGCGGGGCATCCTACGAGCAGTACTTC. This translates into CSVESPASGASYEQYF.